Listed below are T cell receptor beta chains from one sample, sequenced in a study of blood T cells in healthy people across ages. MiXCR, run by TCRdb on the 5' RACE reads, gives a single entry per CDR3 protein. The data hold more than 1,400,000 distinct CDR3 sequences, with 42% observed a single time. The sequenced material came from blood. The receptors stem from a woman aged 18-29 years in good health. Each CDR3 is given with its conserved first and last residue. The D gene is left open where the match is weak. Clone size is not always given. Where it is, it says once, few, many or a class for expanded clones.

clone size	V gene	D gene	J gene	CDR3 DNA	CDR3 protein
few	TRBV7-6	-	TRBJ2-3	TGTGCCAGCAGCTTTAGGGTGGGAACTAGCACAGATACGCAGTATTTT	CASSFRVGTSTDTQYF
-	TRBV7-2	-	TRBJ1-2	TGTGCCAGCAGCTTATCGGTATATGGCTACACCTTC	CASSLSVYGYTF
-	TRBV20-1	TRBD2	TRBJ2-1	TGCAGTGCTAGAGAGGCGGGAGTACACAATGAGCAGTTCTTC	CSAREAGVHNEQFF
many	TRBV12-3/TRBV12-4	-	TRBJ1-6	TGTGCCAGCAGTTTTGGGCAGGGAAATTCACCCCTCCACTTT	CASSFGQGNSPLHF
-	TRBV6-1	-	TRBJ1-1	TGTGCCAGCAGAGAAACCCGGGGGGGGGCTTTCTTT	CASRETRGGAFF
few	TRBV7-2	-	TRBJ1-1	TGTGCCAGCAGTTTTCGGGAAACTGAAGCTTTCTTT	CASSFRETEAFF
-	TRBV5-5	-	TRBJ2-3	TGTGCCAGCAGCTTGGCAAACATGGGCGTCACAGATACGCAGTATTTT	CASSLANMGVTDTQYF
few	TRBV7-9	-	TRBJ1-1	TGTGCCAGCAGCTTAGGACCCTCCCAGCATTTCTTT	CASSLGPSQHFF
few	TRBV20-1	-	TRBJ1-2	TGCAGTCAAGAGTCCGGGGATGGCTACACCTTC	CSQESGDGYTF
-	TRBV27	-	TRBJ2-5	TGTGCCAGCAGTTTCCGGTACCACGGGGAGACCCAGTACTTC	CASSFRYHGETQYF
-	TRBV12-3/TRBV12-4	TRBD2	TRBJ2-2	TGTGCCAGCAGTTTAGGGGGACTAGCAGGCGGGGAGCTGTTTTTT	CASSLGGLAGGELFF
few	TRBV7-9	TRBD1	TRBJ2-1	TGTGCCAGCAGCTTAGGTGGGACAGGGTTGAGTGAGCAGTTCTTC	CASSLGGTGLSEQFF
-	TRBV5-5	-	TRBJ1-2	TGTGCCAGCAGCTTGTCTGCCAGGGAGAACTATGGCTACACCTTC	CASSLSARENYGYTF
-	TRBV11-2	-	TRBJ2-7	TGTGCCAGCAGCTTAGATTGGGGCTCCTACGAGCAGTACTTC	CASSLDWGSYEQYF
-	TRBV7-2	-	TRBJ2-7	TGTGCCAGCACCCCATGGGGCCAGATATACGAGCAGTACTTC	CASTPWGQIYEQYF
-	TRBV12-3/TRBV12-4	-	TRBJ2-6	TGTGCCATTACTTGGGGGACAGGGGCCAACGTCCTGACTTTC	CAITWGTGANVLTF
-	TRBV20-1	-	TRBJ2-5	TGCAGTGCTGGAGGACTATTTAAAGAGACCCAGTACTTC	CSAGGLFKETQYF
-	TRBV7-2	-	TRBJ1-6	TGTGCCAGCAGCTTAGCGCTGGGGGGCGGTTCACCCCTCCACTTT	CASSLALGGGSPLHF
few	TRBV3-1	TRBD2	TRBJ2-5	TGTGCCAGCAGCCCGGGACTAGCGGACGAAGAGACCCAGTACTTC	CASSPGLADEETQYF
-	TRBV2	-	TRBJ2-1	TGTGCCAGCGAAGGGACGTACAATGAGCAGTTCTTC	CASEGTYNEQFF
-	TRBV27	TRBD2	TRBJ2-1	TGTGCCAGCAGTTTATATGCTAGCGGGGGGGCAAATGAGCAGTTCTTC	CASSLYASGGANEQFF
-	TRBV28	TRBD1	TRBJ2-6	TGTGCCAGCAAGGAGACCGGGACAGAAGTCTCTGGGGCCAACGTCCTGACTTTC	CASKETGTEVSGANVLTF
-	TRBV2	-	TRBJ2-4	TGTGCCAGCAGTGCGATTGGGGCGGGCGTGCAGTACTTC	CASSAIGAGVQYF
few	TRBV29-1	TRBD1	TRBJ2-5	TGCAGCGTTGGACAGGGCCCCGAGACCCAGTACTTC	CSVGQGPETQYF
-	TRBV30	-	TRBJ1-2	TGTGCCTGGAGTGGGAGGGTACGGTGGAATGGCTACACCTTC	CAWSGRVRWNGYTF
few	TRBV5-1	-	TRBJ1-2	TGCGCCAGCAGCTGGGCCGGCCTCGATAACTATGGCTACACCTTC	CASSWAGLDNYGYTF
-	TRBV9	TRBD2	TRBJ2-7	TGTGCCAGCAGCGGTAGCGGGGCAAGCTCCTACGAGCAGTACTTC	CASSGSGASSYEQYF
many	TRBV27	TRBD2	TRBJ2-1	TGTGCCAGCAGTATCCTAGCGGGGGGGCCCAATGAGCAGTTCTTC	CASSILAGGPNEQFF
-	TRBV9	-	TRBJ1-1	TGTGCCAGCAGCGTTTCGGTAGGGAACACTGAAGCTTTCTTT	CASSVSVGNTEAFF
-	TRBV7-9	-	TRBJ2-1	TGTGCCAGCAGCTTAGCTCTCTTGTATTTGGCTAATTACGAGCAGTTCTTC	CASSLALLYLANYEQFF
-	TRBV12-3/TRBV12-4	-	TRBJ2-7	TGTGCCAGCAGTACGACAGAGAACTACGAGCAGTACTTC	CASSTTENYEQYF
-	TRBV20-1	-	TRBJ1-1	TGCAGTGCTAGAGGAATTTGGGCAGGGAAGGCGTCCACTGAAGCTTTCTTT	CSARGIWAGKASTEAFF
-	TRBV10-3	-	TRBJ2-4	TGTGCCGTCAGTGAGTTAGGGGACACCGTGCCGCGGGAGCAGTACTTC	CAVSELGDTVPREQYF
-	TRBV7-2	TRBD1	TRBJ2-7	TGTGCCAGCAGGTTGGGGCAGGGGGTTGCCTACGAGCAGTACTTC	CASRLGQGVAYEQYF
-	TRBV2	-	TRBJ2-1	TGTGCCAGCAGTGAAGTGGGGGTTAGGTTCTTC	CASSEVGVRFF
few	TRBV4-2	-	TRBJ1-6	TGTGCCAGCAGCCGAAAAGGACAGTATGGGAATTCACCCCTCCACTTT	CASSRKGQYGNSPLHF
-	TRBV7-2	-	TRBJ1-2	TGTGCCAGCAGCTTGGGGGGCTCAGTAGGGGGCTACACCTTC	CASSLGGSVGGYTF
-	TRBV15	TRBD2	TRBJ2-1	TGTGCCACCAGCAGGGGACTAGCGGACATTTACAATGAGCAGTTCTTC	CATSRGLADIYNEQFF
few	TRBV5-6	-	TRBJ2-7	TGTGCCAGCAGCTTGGCCGGGTCAGAGAAGCGCTACGAGCAGTACTTC	CASSLAGSEKRYEQYF
few	TRBV6-2/TRBV6-3	TRBD2	TRBJ2-1	TGTGCCAGCAGTTACTTACTAGCGGGGGGGCCTTTATACAATGAGCAGTTCTTC	CASSYLLAGGPLYNEQFF
-	TRBV3-1	-	TRBJ2-5	TGTGCCAGCAGCCAATTTCAGGGAAGGGGAGAGACCCAGTACTTC	CASSQFQGRGETQYF
few	TRBV29-1	TRBD2	TRBJ2-3	TGCAGCGCCCTAGGCGGGAGGGCCAGGACAGATACGCAGTATTTT	CSALGGRARTDTQYF
few	TRBV7-3	TRBD2	TRBJ2-2	TGTGCCAGCAGCGCAATTAGCGGGGAGAACACCGGGGAGCTGTTTTTT	CASSAISGENTGELFF
-	TRBV21-1	-	TRBJ2-7	TGTGCCAGCACCCGGCTATCTAGCGGGAGATACGAGCAGTACTTC	CASTRLSSGRYEQYF
-	TRBV29-1	TRBD2	TRBJ2-1	TGCAGCGTTGGGACTAGCGGTTTTTACAATGAGCAGTTCTTC	CSVGTSGFYNEQFF
-	TRBV5-5	TRBD2	TRBJ2-1	TGTGCCAGCAACTTTGGCGGGAGGGCCACGGTGACCTACAATGAGCAGTTCTTC	CASNFGGRATVTYNEQFF
many	TRBV10-3	-	TRBJ2-5	TGTGCCATCAGTCAGGGGTGGGGAGAGACCCAGTACTTC	CAISQGWGETQYF
-	TRBV6-1	TRBD2	TRBJ2-1	TGTGCCACCTACCGCGGGACTAGTGGGGTTAATGAGCAGTTCTTC	CATYRGTSGVNEQFF
-	TRBV18	-	TRBJ1-1	TGTGCCAGCTCACACAAGACAGAAGTTGAGGAAGCTTTCTTT	CASSHKTEVEEAFF
many	TRBV12-3/TRBV12-4	-	TRBJ2-1	TGTGCCAGCGGGGGCCCCTACAATGAGCAGTTCTTC	CASGGPYNEQFF
few	TRBV5-1	-	TRBJ1-1	TGCGCCAGCAGATACAACACTGAAGCTTTCTTT	CASRYNTEAFF
-	TRBV13	TRBD1	TRBJ1-2	TGTGCCAGCAGCCTAGGACAGGGTAGCGCCTATGGCTACACCTTC	CASSLGQGSAYGYTF
once	TRBV9	TRBD1	TRBJ2-1	TGTGCCAGCACGTCCCCTCCCACCGGGACAGGGGGCCCGTGGGGTGAGCAGTTCTTC	CASTSPPTGTGGPWGEQFF
few	TRBV27	-	TRBJ2-1	TGTGCCAGCAGACCGGAGCAGTTCTTC	CASRPEQFF
few	TRBV20-1	-	TRBJ2-5	TGCAGTGGAGTTGGGCAGGGTGACTACGGGCAGTACTTC	CSGVGQGDYGQYF
once	TRBV7-2	-	TRBJ2-5	TGTGCCAGCAGCTTCAAACACAACCAAGAGACCCAGTACTTC	CASSFKHNQETQYF
-	TRBV3-1	-	TRBJ2-6	TGTGCCAGCAGCCAAGAGGTAGGGCCTGGGGCCAACGTCCTGACTTTC	CASSQEVGPGANVLTF
-	TRBV7-2	-	TRBJ2-2	TGTGCCCGCCTCGGGGACACCGGGGAGCTGTTTTTT	CARLGDTGELFF
many	TRBV10-2	-	TRBJ1-5	TGCGCCAGCAGTGAGTCGTCCCTGCTGCAGCCCCAGCATTTT	CASSESSLLQPQHF
-	TRBV20-1	TRBD2	TRBJ2-7	TGCAGTGCTAGGCCAACTAGCGGCAGTACTCTCTACGAGCAGTACTTC	CSARPTSGSTLYEQYF